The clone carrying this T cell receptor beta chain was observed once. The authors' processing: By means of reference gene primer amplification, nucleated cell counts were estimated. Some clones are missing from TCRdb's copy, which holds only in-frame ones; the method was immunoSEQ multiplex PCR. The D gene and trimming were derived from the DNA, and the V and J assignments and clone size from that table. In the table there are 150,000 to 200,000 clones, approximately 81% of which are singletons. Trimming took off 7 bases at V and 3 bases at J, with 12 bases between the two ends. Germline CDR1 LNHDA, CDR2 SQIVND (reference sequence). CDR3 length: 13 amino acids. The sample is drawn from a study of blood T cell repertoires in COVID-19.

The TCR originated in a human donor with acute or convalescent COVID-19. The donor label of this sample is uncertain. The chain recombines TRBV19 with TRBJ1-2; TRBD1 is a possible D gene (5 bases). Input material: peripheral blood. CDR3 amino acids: CASIGGGYYGYTF. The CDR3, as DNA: TGTGCCAGTATTGGCGGGGGATACTATGGCTACACCTTC.